The 8 T cell receptor beta chains below all came from one sample that was sequenced in a study of TIL therapy for anti-PD-1-resistant metastatic lung cancer. Time point specified: pre-treatment sample, taken before nivolumab and TIL therapy. Pleural nodules or supraclavicular lymph nodes made up most of the excised metastases sampled. The libraries were made with immunoSEQ v3. The data were produced by immunoSEQ multiplex PCR, yet TCRdb's version contains in-frame clones alone and is incomplete. This table holds over 25,000 clones, 72% found once. The sequences come from tumor tissue, collected at baseline. These receptor sequences come from a person between 30 and 79 years old with non-small cell lung cancer.

CDR3 in amino acids: CASSLTSPGLVGTQYF. The DNA of the CDR3 is TGCGCCAGCAGCTTGACTTCACCAGGACTAGTCGGTACGCAGTATTTT. V gene TRBV5-1 combines with J gene TRBJ2-3; TRBD2 aligns across 7 bases. Germline CDR1 and CDR2: SGHRS and YFSETQ. The V segment lost 1 base and the J segment 8 bases; nucleotides outside the gene matches: 13. This CDR3 has 16 residues.

The chain employs TRBV5-4 and TRBJ1-2; D is undetermined. Germline assignment: CDR1 SGHNT and CDR2 YYREEE (reference sequence). This CDR3 spans 12 amino acids. V was cut by 5 bases and J by 6 bases, with 11 bases left in between. CDR3 loop: CASRSGVDGYTF. DNA for the CDR3: TGTGCCAGCAGATCCGGGGTTGATGGCTACACCTTC.

The chain recombines TRBV7-2 with TRBJ2-3; no clear D gene. V was cut by 6 bases and J by 1 base, with 8 bases left in between. The CDR3 has 13 amino acids. Per the germline V gene, CDR1 is SGHTA and CDR2 is FQGNSA. The CDR3: CASRGIRTDTQYF. CDR3 nucleotide sequence: TGTGCCAGCAGAGGGATTCGCACAGATACGCAGTATTTT.

V and J are TRBV6-5 and TRBJ2-5, with D possibly being TRBD1 or TRBD2 (5 bases each). Between the trimmed V and J ends, which lost 0 bases and 5 bases, there was a span of 10 bases. This CDR3 is 14 amino acids long. CDR1 and CDR2 from the germline V gene are MNHEY and SVGAGI. Here the CDR3 reads CASSYSQGPETQYF. The CDR3 DNA follows: TGTGCCAGCAGTTACTCCCAGGGACCCGAGACCCAGTACTTC.

This clone came up once. The chain combines TRBV5-1 with TRBJ2-3; 11 nucleotides match TRBD2. V trimming: 6 bases; J trimming: 1 base; junction bases outside the gene matches: 4. The CDR3 has 15 amino acids. Germline assignment: CDR1 SGHRS and CDR2 YFSETQ. CDR3 nucleotides: TGCGCCAGCACCCCGGGACTAGCGGGCACAGATACGCAGTATTTT. It codes for CASTPGLAGTDTQYF. The full variable domain, rest sourced from reference TRBV5-1 and TRBJ2-3, is KAGVTQTPRYLIKTRGQQVTLSCSPISGHRSVSWYQQTPGQGLQFLFEYFSETQRNKGNFPGRFSGRQFSNSRSEMNVSTLELGDSALYLCASTPGLAGTDTQYFGPGTRLTVL.

In DNA form, the CDR3 reads TGTGCCAGCAGCCAAGGGGGGGGGTACAATGAGCAGTTCTTC. Amino acids: CASSQGGGYNEQFF. The chain links TRBV14 to TRBJ2-1, with 7 nucleotides matching TRBD2. With 1 base clipped from V and 4 bases from J, the junction kept 1 base outside the gene matches. Germline V gene sequence: CDR1 SGHDN, CDR2 FVKESK. This CDR3 comprises 14 residues.

J is TRBJ1-2 and V is TRBV7-5. TRBV7-5 is annotated as a pseudogene. This CDR3 spans 15 amino acids. CDR3 in amino acids: CARSLEGRDNYGYTF. The CDR3 nucleotides are TGTGCCAGAAGCTTAGAGGGCAGGGACAACTATGGCTACACCTTC.

This chain joins TRBV7-9 and TRBJ2-3, with D unclear. The CDR3 has 18 amino acids. The V and J ends lost 6 bases and 2 bases respectively, with 24 bases between them. Germline V gene data show CDR1 as SEHNR and CDR2 as FQNEAQ (reference sequence). The CDR3 coding sequence is TGTGCCAGCAGTTCGTTGTTTCCGATGCACGGAAACACAGATACGCAGTATTTT. This gives the protein CASSSLFPMHGNTDTQYF.